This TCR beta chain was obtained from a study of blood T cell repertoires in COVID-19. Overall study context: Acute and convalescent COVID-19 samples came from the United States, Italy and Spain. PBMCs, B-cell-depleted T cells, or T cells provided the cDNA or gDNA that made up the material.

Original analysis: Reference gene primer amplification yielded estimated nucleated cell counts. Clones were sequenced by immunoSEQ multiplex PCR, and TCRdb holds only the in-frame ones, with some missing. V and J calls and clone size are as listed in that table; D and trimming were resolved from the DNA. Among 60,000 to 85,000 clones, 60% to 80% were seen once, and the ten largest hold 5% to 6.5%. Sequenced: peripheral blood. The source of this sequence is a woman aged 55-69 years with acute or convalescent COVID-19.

The CDR3 coding sequence is TGCGCCAGCAGCTTCACCGGAACAGGGAATGAAAAACTGTTTTTT. Its translation: CASSFTGTGNEKLFF. V gene TRBV5-1 combines with J gene TRBJ1-4, with D possibly being TRBD1 (6 bases). The CDR3 sequence is 15 residues long. Germline V gives CDR1 SGHRS, CDR2 YFSETQ. V lost 2 bases to trimming and J lost 5 bases, with 13 bases between them. Filled out from reference TRBV5-1 and TRBJ1-4, the complete variable domain reads KAGVTQTPRYLIKTRGQQVTLSCSPISGHRSVSWYQQTPGQGLQFLFEYFSETQRNKGNFPGRFSGRQFSNSRSEMNVSTLELGDSALYLCASSFTGTGNEKLFFGSGTQLSVL.